A single sample is the source of the 24 T cell receptor beta chains below, sequenced in a study of beta chain features in type 1 diabetes. TCRB transcripts that were expressed got sequenced, as all of the isolated RNA had been reverse transcribed. Generated by immunoSEQ multiplex PCR, the TCRdb table keeps only in-frame clones and is missing some. The table has about 140,000 clones, over 8% seen once. The sequenced sample was central memory CD4+ T cells from blood. The receptors originated from a woman aged 40 to 55 in good health.

V usage is TRBV6-1 and J usage is TRBJ2-3; TRBD2 might be the D (6 bases). V gave up 7 bases and J gave up 4 bases, with 15 bases separating them. Germline V gene sequence: CDR1 MNHNS, CDR2 SASEGT. CDR3 length equals 14 residues. In DNA, the CDR3 is TGTGCCAGCAACCAAAGGAGGGCCTCAGATACGCAGTATTTT. Translated, it gives CASNQRRASDTQYF.

This clone was seen a few times. V gene TRBV5-1 combines with J gene TRBJ2-1, with D perhaps matching TRBD2 (7 bases). The CDR3 is made up of 16 amino acids. V lost 3 bases and J lost 8, with 21 bases in between. CDR1 is SGHRS and CDR2 is YFSETQ in the germline V gene. CDR3 coding DNA: TGCGCCAGCAGCTCAGGGAGGGGGGGCTTGCCCTATGAGCAGTTCTTC. Translating it yields CASSSGRGGLPYEQFF.

The chain employs TRBV2 and TRBJ2-4; tentatively, D is TRBD1 (6 bases). The germline V and J ends were trimmed by 7 bases and 2 bases, with 12 bases remaining between them. The CDR3 covers 14 residues. Per the germline V gene, CDR1 is SNHLY and CDR2 is FYNNEI. CDR3 coding DNA: TGTGCCAGCACCCTACAGGGTTCCAAAAACATTCAGTACTTC. Translating gives CASTLQGSKNIQYF.

This clone was counted once. The chain has TRBV7-9 and TRBJ2-5; no clear D gene. The V gene's germline CDR1 is SEHNR and CDR2 FQNEAQ (reference sequence). CDR3 size: 15 residues. Trimming took off 5 bases at V and 4 bases at J, with 17 bases between the two ends. CDR3 DNA: TGTGCCAGCAGCCCTCGGGTCCCACTAAGAGAGACCCAGTACTTC. This sequence encodes CASSPRVPLRETQYF.

Only a few counts were recorded for this clone. Written as DNA, the CDR3 is TGTGCCTCCGGGTCCCAGTCCAGTGAAGCTTTCTTT. This sequence encodes CASGSQSSEAFF. V and J are TRBV10-3 and TRBJ1-1; D call uncertain. The CDR3 covers 12 residues. Germline CDR1 and CDR2: ENHRY and SYGVKD. Trimming left V 11 bases short and J 7 bases short, with 17 bases between.

This clone was detected only a few times. The rearrangement uses TRBV27 and TRBJ2-3; unclear D gene. The V end was cut by 3 bases, the J end by 4 bases, with 14 bases between. Germline loops: CDR1 MNHEY, CDR2 SMNVEV (reference sequence). The CDR3 covers 15 residues. The CDR3 bases are TGTGCCAGCAGTTTCACAGTTACCTGGGCAGATACGCAGTATTTT. Its protein product is CASSFTVTWADTQYF.

In its sample, this clone was seen a few times. The chain recombines TRBV19 with TRBJ2-6; a weak D match, TRBD2 (6 bases). The ends were cut back, 7 bases at V and 4 bases at J, with 20 bases in the middle. CDR3 length: 17 residues. The germline V gene encodes CDR1 LNHDA and CDR2 SQIVND (reference sequence). In DNA form, the CDR3 reads TGTGCCAGTACCGGGACTGCCAAAACTTGGGGGGCCAACGTCCTGACTTTC. This gives the protein CASTGTAKTWGANVLTF.

The gene calls are TRBV6-6 and TRBJ1-1; D might be TRBD1 (5 bases). CDR3 length: 13 residues. Trimming took 3 bases from V and 7 from J, leaving 12 bases between them. CDR1 and CDR2 from the germline V gene are MNHNY and SVGAGI (reference sequence). CDR3 sequence (DNA): TGTGCCAGCAGTTATGCAGGGCTGAGTGAAGCTTTCTTT. Its protein product is CASSYAGLSEAFF.

This clone was seen a few times. CDR3 amino acids: CASSSGSTGELFF. In DNA, the CDR3 is TGTGCCAGCAGCTCAGGGTCCACCGGGGAGCTGTTTTTT. The chain employs TRBV9 and TRBJ2-2; a possible D gene is TRBD1 (5 bases). This CDR3 region has 13 residues. Germline loops: CDR1 SGDLS, CDR2 YYNGEE. Trimming removed 4 bases at V and 4 bases at J, with 8 bases between.

This clone was counted at least ten times. Other DNA sequences from this sample encode an identical CDR3 as well. J is TRBJ1-4 and V is TRBV28, with TRBD1 identical over 8 bases. Germline V gene data show CDR1 as MDHEN and CDR2 as SYDVKM. V dropped 5 bases and J dropped 8; count of bases not matched to a gene: 7. CDR3 size: 14 residues. CDR3: CASSLDRGREKLFF. The CDR3 nucleotides read TGTGCCAGCAGTCTCGACAGGGGCCGCGAAAAACTGTTTTTT.

V is TRBV4-2 and J is TRBJ2-7; 11 bases map to TRBD2. The CDR3 runs to 21 residues. Trimming at V came to 0 bases and at J to 0 bases, leaving 16 bases not matched to a gene. The germline CDR1 and CDR2 sequences are LGHNA and YNFKEQ. This chain's CDR3 is CASSQDMTASGGLLGSYEQYF. The CDR3 DNA sequence: TGTGCCAGCAGCCAAGACATGACCGCTAGCGGGGGGTTGTTGGGCTCCTACGAGCAGTACTTC.

At least ten counts were recorded for this clone. The chain couples TRBV29-1 to TRBJ1-2; TRBD1 is a possible D gene (6 bases). Trimming stripped 6 bases from V and 0 bases from J, with 11 bases between. The CDR3 has 13 residues. CDR1 is SQVTM, CDR2 ANQGSEA, per germline. CDR3 amino acids: CSVGAGANYGYTF. The CDR3 nucleotides read TGCAGCGTGGGGGCTGGGGCTAACTATGGCTACACCTTC.

This clone was recorded a few times. The chain employs TRBV10-1 and TRBJ2-1; 15 bases fit TRBD2. In germline, CDR1 is WNHNN, CDR2 SYGVQD (reference sequence). The CDR3 runs to 16 residues. The J segment lost 7 bases and the V segment lost 3 bases, leaving 4 bases of the junction unmatched. The CDR3 sequence is CASSDGTSGGQNEQFF. In DNA, the CDR3 is TGCGCCAGCAGTGATGGGACTAGCGGGGGGCAGAATGAGCAGTTCTTC.

The sample holds a few counts of this clone. This CDR3 is missing its conserved last phenylalanine or tryptophan, likely due to a read error. It is unclear where the CDR3 begins or ends on the DNA, so no DNA is shown, and the CDR3 is as TCRdb lists it. The CDR3 sequence: CASSKDAGGPV. The chain carries TRBV21-1 and TRBJ1-1. TRBV21-1 is classified as a pseudogene. With termini counted, the CDR3 has 11 amino acids.

The chain recombines TRBV5-4 with TRBJ2-5; TRBD1 aligns across 8 bases. Trimming cost V 0 bases and J 4 bases; bases outside gene matches: 5. Per the germline V gene, CDR1 is SGHNT and CDR2 is YYREEE (reference sequence). This CDR3 contains 15 residues. The CDR3 bases are TGTGCCAGCAGCTTGGCCCCGGGACAGGTAGAGACCCAGTACTTC. It translates to CASSLAPGQVETQYF. Supplemented by reference TRBV5-4 and TRBJ2-5, the full variable domain reads ETGVTQSPTHLIKTRGQQVTLRCSSQSGHNTVSWYQQALGQGPQFIFQYYREEENGRGNFPPRFSGLQFPNYSSELNVNALELDDSALYLCASSLAPGQVETQYFGPGTRLLVL.

At least ten counts were recorded for this clone. Distinct nucleotide sequences in the sample also encode this CDR3. This chain links TRBV6-6 with TRBJ2-7; D ambiguous. This CDR3 has 12 amino acids. With 0 bases removed from V and 4 bases from J, the gap between germline ends came to 4 bases. The germline CDR1 and CDR2 sequences are MNHNY and SVGAGI (reference sequence). The chain's CDR3 is CASSYSTYEQYF. CDR3 nucleotide sequence: TGTGCCAGCAGTTACTCAACATACGAGCAGTACTTC.

The genes are TRBV6-5 and TRBJ1-2; 12 positions match TRBD1. CDR1 is MNHEY and CDR2 is SVGAGI in the germline V gene. V dropped 2 bases and J dropped 3; count of bases not matched to a gene: 4. There are 16 residues in the CDR3. Written as DNA, the CDR3 is TGTGCCAGCAGTTACGAGGGGACAGGGGGCGACTATGGCTACACCTTC. Protein: CASSYEGTGGDYGYTF.

For this clone: The sample has other DNA sequences that encode this CDR3 too. V and J are TRBV7-2 and TRBJ2-7; TRBD2 agrees at 7 bases. The CDR3 is 14 amino acids. Germline CDR1 reads SGHTA; CDR2 reads FQGNSA. J was trimmed by 4 bases and V by 1 base; bases with no gene match: 4. CDR3 residues: CASSLVRGSYEQYF. In nucleotides, the CDR3 is TGTGCCAGCAGCTTAGTGCGGGGGTCGTACGAGCAGTACTTC.

V is TRBV20-1 and J is TRBJ1-4; D is unresolved. The CDR3 has 11 residues. Trimming stripped 5 bases from V and 8 bases from J, with 9 bases between. The germline CDR1 and CDR2 sequences are DFQATT and SNEGSKA (reference sequence). This CDR3 is CSAGAGEKLFF. The CDR3 coding sequence is TGCAGTGCTGGAGCGGGGGAAAAACTGTTTTTT.

There are a few counts of this clone. The chain uses TRBV5-1 and TRBJ2-4, with TRBD2 matching over 8 bases. Germline V gene data show CDR1 as SGHRS and CDR2 as YFSETQ. The junction had 4 bases not matched to a gene; V was cut back by 0 bases and J by 2 bases. This CDR3 contains 16 residues. CDR3 DNA sequence: TGCGCCAGCAGCTTGGCCGGGGGGGGCTCCAAAAACATTCAGTACTTC. This codes for CASSLAGGGSKNIQYF. The full variable domain, in which reference TRBV5-1 and TRBJ2-4 provide the parts outside the CDR3, is KAGVTQTPRYLIKTRGQQVTLSCSPISGHRSVSWYQQTPGQGLQFLFEYFSETQRNKGNFPGRFSGRQFSNSRSEMNVSTLELGDSALYLCASSLAGGGSKNIQYFGAGTRLSVL.

This clone was seen repeatedly, ten times or more. The chain has TRBV18 and TRBJ2-1; TRBD1 is a possible D gene (6 bases). Trimming shortened V by 3 bases and J by 6 bases, and 18 bases separated the two germline ends. Per the germline V gene, CDR1 is KGHSH and CDR2 is LQKENI. The CDR3 length is 16 residues. CDR3 region: CASSPSSNIGGNEQFF. In DNA, the CDR3 is TGTGCCAGCTCACCCAGTTCTAACATAGGGGGCAATGAGCAGTTCTTC.

This clone was seen more than once but under ten times. The chain couples TRBV5-1 to TRBJ2-5; 9 bases are shared with TRBD2. Losses at the gene ends were 2 bases for V and 3 bases for J; bases not matched to a gene: 2. The CDR3 sequence is 14 residues long. CDR1 is SGHRS and CDR2 is YFSETQ in the germline V gene. CDR3 sequence reads: CASSLAGGEETQYF. The DNA for the CDR3 is TGCGCCAGCAGCTTAGCGGGGGGAGAAGAGACCCAGTACTTC.

The sample holds a few counts of this clone. The chain couples TRBV2 to TRBJ2-1; 7 bases fit TRBD1. Germline values: CDR1 SNHLY, CDR2 FYNNEI. The trim removed 7 bases at V and 3 bases at J, leaving 15 bases unmatched. The CDR3 has 17 residues. The CDR3: CASKPKTGNQFYNEQFF. DNA for the CDR3: TGTGCCAGCAAACCAAAGACAGGGAACCAATTCTACAATGAGCAGTTCTTC. The complete variable domain, with remaining parts taken from reference TRBV2 and TRBJ2-1, reads EPEVTQTPSHQVTQMGQEVILRCVPISNHLYFYWYRQILGQKVEFLVSFYNNEISEKSEIFDDQFSVERPDGSNFTLKIRSTKLEDSAMYFCASKPKTGNQFYNEQFFGPGTRLTVL.

This clone has more than one count but fewer than ten. The rearrangement links TRBV10-3 to TRBJ2-7; 7 bases agree with TRBD2. Germline-derived CDR1 and CDR2 are ENHRY and SYGVKD. The CDR3 spans 12 residues. V lost 6 bases, J lost 6 bases, and 5 bases stayed unmatched. CDR3 DNA sequence: TGTGCCATCAGCCCGACTAGCATCGAGCAGTACTTC. As protein: CAISPTSIEQYF.